The clone carrying this T cell receptor (beta chain) has a count of ten or more. Antigen specificity is unknown. This sample was included in a study of response to subunit inactivated influenza vaccine. Overall study results and limits: The authors put forward the suggestion that each seasonal influenza vaccination may bring in only a limited number of new T cells.

TCRdb reanalysed the RT-PCR reads using MiXCR and keeps one entry per CDR3 protein. In the table there are 750,000 to 850,000 distinct CDR3 sequences, less than 20% of which are singletons. The CDR3 has 16 residues. Unmatched junction bases numbered 6, after V lost 3 bases and J lost 2 bases. The chain links TRBV12-3 or TRBV12-4 to TRBJ2-1, with TRBD2 matching over 8 bases. This clonotype was obtained from a man between 50 and 59 years old who received an inactivated influenza vaccine. The sample consisted of PBMCs from blood, taken about 5 days after vaccination. CDR3 sequence reads: CASSLGLGNAYNEQFF. For the CDR3, the DNA is TGTGCCAGCAGTTTGGGACTAGGGAACGCCTACAATGAGCAGTTCTTC.